This T cell receptor (beta chain) is drawn from a study of post-analysis software for immune sequencing data. Study-level background: Recorded disease courses covered relapsing-remitting, secondary progressive and progressive-relapsing multiple sclerosis. Some patients had no subtype annotation.

This clonotype occurred many times. The antigen remains unidentified. Overall study results and limits: Co-batched samples clustered tightly together by F measure. The five TRBV segments detected at higher frequency in patients than in controls included TRBV5-6, TRBV5-1 and TRBV20-1. In multiple sclerosis, normalized Chao1 diversity was significantly below that of controls.

In germline, CDR1 is MNHNY, CDR2 SVGAGI (reference sequence). Trimming took 2 bases from V and 8 from J, leaving 4 bases between them. CDR3 size: 11 residues. Every TCR beta cDNA library bore unique molecular identifiers. A population of about 1 to 11 million T cells gave rise to roughly 500,000 cDNA molecules. Each CDR3 protein gets one entry after TCRdb re-called the PCR reads with MiXCR. The data show about 200,000 distinct CDR3 sequences, 25% to 35% seen once. This clonotype originated in a girl aged 2-17 years with multiple sclerosis. The rearrangement links TRBV6-6 to TRBJ2-1; no firm D call. Sequenced material: blood. This CDR3 is CASSYLYEQFF. The CDR3 region has the DNA TGTGCCAGCAGTTACCTCTATGAGCAGTTCTTC.